This T cell receptor beta chain was recorded in a study of blood T cell repertoires in COVID-19. Study at large: COVID-19 samples from acute and convalescent phases originated in the United States, Italy and Spain. Sources were T cells, B-cell-depleted T cells, or PBMCs; the material itself was cDNA or gDNA.

The CDR3 sequence is 14 residues long. V lost 5 bases to trimming and J lost 1 base, with 10 bases between them. Looked up from germline, CDR1 is SEHNR and CDR2 is FQNEAQ (reference sequence). As originally analysed: Counts of nucleated cells, estimated from reference gene primer amplification, were obtained. Clones were sequenced by immunoSEQ multiplex PCR, and TCRdb holds only the in-frame ones, with some missing. V, J and clone size reflect that table, while D and trimming were determined from the DNA. The sample contains about 70,000 clones, 88% of which appear only once. This sequence originates from a human donor in a cohort sampled during active COVID-19. Sequencing was carried out using peripheral blood. The V call is TRBV7-9, the J call TRBJ2-3; D is perhaps TRBD2 (5 bases). For the CDR3, the DNA is TGTGCCAGCAGCCTCGTGGAGGGCACAGATACGCAGTATTTT. It translates to CASSLVEGTDTQYF.